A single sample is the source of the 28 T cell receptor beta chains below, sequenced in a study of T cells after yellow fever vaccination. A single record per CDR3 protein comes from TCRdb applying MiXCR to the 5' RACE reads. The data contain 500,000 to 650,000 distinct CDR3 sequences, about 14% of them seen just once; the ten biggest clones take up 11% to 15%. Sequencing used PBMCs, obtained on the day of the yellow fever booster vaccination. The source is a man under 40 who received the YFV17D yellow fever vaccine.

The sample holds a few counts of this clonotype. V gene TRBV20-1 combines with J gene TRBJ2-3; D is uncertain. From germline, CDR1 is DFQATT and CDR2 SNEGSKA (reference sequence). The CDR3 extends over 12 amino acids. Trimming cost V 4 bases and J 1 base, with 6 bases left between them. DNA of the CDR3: TGCAGTGCTAATCAGGGCACAGATACGCAGTATTTT. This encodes CSANQGTDTQYF.

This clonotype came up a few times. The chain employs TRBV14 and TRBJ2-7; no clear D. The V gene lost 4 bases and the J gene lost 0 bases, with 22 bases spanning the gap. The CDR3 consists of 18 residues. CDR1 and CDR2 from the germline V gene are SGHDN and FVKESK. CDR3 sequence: CASSLQPPQSLSSYEQYF. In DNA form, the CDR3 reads TGTGCCAGCAGCCTCCAACCCCCCCAGTCTCTAAGCTCCTACGAGCAGTACTTC. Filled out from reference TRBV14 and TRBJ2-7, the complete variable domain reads EAGVTQFPSHSVIEKGQTVTLRCDPISGHDNLYWYRRVMGKEIKFLLHFVKESKQDESGMPNNRFLAERTGGTYSTLKVQPAELEDSGVYFCASSLQPPQSLSSYEQYFGPGTRLTVT.

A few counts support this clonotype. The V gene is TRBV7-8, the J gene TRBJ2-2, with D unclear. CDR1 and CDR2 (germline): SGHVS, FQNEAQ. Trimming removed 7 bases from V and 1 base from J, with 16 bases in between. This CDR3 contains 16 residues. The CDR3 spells CASIPLGRQNTGELFF. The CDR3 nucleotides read TGTGCCAGCATCCCTCTCGGACGGCAGAACACCGGGGAGCTGTTTTTT.

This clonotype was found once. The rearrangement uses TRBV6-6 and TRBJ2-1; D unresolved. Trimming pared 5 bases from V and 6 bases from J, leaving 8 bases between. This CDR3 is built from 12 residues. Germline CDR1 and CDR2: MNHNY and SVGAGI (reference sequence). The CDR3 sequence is CASSDRSNEQFF. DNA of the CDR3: TGTGCCAGCAGTGACCGAAGCAATGAGCAGTTCTTC.

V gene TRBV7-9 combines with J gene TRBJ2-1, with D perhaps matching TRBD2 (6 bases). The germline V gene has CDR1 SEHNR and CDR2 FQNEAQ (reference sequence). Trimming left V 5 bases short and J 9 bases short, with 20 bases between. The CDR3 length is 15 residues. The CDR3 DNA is TGTGCCAGCAGCCGCGGGGCACTAGGAGTAGGTGAGCAGTTCTTC. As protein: CASSRGALGVGEQFF.

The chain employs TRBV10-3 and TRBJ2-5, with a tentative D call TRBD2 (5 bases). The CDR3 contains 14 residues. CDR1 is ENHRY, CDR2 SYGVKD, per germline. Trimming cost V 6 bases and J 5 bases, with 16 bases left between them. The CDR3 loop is CAIRSLMRRETQYF. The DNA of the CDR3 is TGTGCCATCAGATCACTCATGCGGAGGGAGACCCAGTACTTC.

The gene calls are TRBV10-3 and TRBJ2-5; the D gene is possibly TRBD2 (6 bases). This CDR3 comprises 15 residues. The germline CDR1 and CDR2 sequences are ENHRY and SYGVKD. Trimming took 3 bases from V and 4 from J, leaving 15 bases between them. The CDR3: CAISEGGNMGETQYF. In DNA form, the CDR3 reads TGTGCCATCAGTGAAGGAGGGAATATGGGAGAGACCCAGTACTTC.

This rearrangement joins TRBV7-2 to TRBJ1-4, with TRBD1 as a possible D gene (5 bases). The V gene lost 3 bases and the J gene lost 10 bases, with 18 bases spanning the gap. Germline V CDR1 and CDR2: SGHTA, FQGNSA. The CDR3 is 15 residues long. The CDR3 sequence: CASSFSTQGGRKLFF. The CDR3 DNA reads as TGTGCCAGCAGCTTCTCGACCCAGGGTGGCCGAAAACTGTTTTTT.

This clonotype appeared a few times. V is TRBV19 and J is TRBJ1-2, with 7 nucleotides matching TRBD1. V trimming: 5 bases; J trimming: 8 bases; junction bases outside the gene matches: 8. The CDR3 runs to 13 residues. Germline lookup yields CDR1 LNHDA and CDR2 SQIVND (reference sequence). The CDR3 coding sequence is TGTGCCAGTAGTGCGGACAGGACTAACGGCTACACCTTC. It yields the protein CASSADRTNGYTF. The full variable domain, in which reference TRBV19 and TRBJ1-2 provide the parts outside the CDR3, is DGGITQSPKYLFRKEGQNVTLSCEQNLNHDAMYWYRQDPGQGLRLIYYSQIVNDFQKGDIAEGYSVSREKKESFPLTVTSAQKNPTAFYLCASSADRTNGYTFGSGTRLTVV.

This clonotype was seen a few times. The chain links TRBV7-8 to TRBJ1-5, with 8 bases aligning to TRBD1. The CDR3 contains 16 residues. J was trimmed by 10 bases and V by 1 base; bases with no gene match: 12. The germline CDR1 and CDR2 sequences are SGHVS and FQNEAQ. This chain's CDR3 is CASSLVGQGIHLPQHF. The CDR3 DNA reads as TGTGCCAGCAGCTTAGTTGGACAGGGAATCCATTTACCCCAGCATTTT.

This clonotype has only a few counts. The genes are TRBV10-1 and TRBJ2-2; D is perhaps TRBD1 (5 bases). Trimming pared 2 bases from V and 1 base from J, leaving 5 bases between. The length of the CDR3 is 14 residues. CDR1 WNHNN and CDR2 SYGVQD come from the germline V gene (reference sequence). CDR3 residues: CASSEQGNTGELFF. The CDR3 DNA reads TGCGCCAGCAGTGAGCAGGGGAACACCGGGGAGCTGTTTTTT.

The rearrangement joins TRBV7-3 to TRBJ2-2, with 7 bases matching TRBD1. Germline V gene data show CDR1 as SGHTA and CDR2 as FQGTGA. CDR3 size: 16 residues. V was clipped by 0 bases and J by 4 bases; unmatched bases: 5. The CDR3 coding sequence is TGTGCCAGCAGCTTAACAGGGGGCGTTTTCACCGGGGAGCTGTTTTTT. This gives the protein CASSLTGGVFTGELFF.

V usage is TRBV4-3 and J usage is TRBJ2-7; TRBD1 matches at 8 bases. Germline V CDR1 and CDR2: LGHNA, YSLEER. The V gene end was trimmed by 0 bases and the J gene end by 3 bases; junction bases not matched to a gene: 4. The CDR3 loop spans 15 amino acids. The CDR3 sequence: CASSQDLTGGYEQYF. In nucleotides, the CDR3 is TGCGCCAGCAGCCAAGATCTTACAGGGGGCTACGAGCAGTACTTC.

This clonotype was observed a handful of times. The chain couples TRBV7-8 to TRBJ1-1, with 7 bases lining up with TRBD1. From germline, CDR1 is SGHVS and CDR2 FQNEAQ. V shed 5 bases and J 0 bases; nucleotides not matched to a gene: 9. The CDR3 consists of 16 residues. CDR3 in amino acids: CASSLNRGSLNTEAFF. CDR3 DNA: TGTGCCAGCAGCCTAAACAGGGGCTCTTTGAACACTGAAGCTTTCTTT.

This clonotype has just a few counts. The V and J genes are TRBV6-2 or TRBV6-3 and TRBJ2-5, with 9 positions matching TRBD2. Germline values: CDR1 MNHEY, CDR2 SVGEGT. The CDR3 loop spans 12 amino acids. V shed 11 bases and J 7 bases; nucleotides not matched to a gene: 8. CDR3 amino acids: CAAARAGGTQYF. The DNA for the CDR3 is TGTGCCGCGGCAAGAGCGGGGGGGACCCAGTACTTC.

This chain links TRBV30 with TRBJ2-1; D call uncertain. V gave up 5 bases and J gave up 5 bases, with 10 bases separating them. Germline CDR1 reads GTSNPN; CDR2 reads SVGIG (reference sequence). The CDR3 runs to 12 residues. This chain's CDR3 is CAWGPQDNEQFF. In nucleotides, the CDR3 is TGTGCCTGGGGGCCGCAGGACAATGAGCAGTTCTTC.

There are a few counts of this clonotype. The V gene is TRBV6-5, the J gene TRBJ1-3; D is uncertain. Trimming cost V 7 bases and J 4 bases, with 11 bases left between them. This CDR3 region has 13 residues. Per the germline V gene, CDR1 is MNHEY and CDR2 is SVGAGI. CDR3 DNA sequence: TGTGCCAGCATAGAGGCCAACGGAAACACCATATATTTT. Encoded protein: CASIEANGNTIYF.

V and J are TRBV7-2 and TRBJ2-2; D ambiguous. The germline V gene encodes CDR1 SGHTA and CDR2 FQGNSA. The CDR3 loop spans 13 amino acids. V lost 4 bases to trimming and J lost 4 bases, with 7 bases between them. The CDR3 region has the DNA TGTGCCAGCAGCTATCATGGCACCGGGGAGCTGTTTTTT. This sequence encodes CASSYHGTGELFF.

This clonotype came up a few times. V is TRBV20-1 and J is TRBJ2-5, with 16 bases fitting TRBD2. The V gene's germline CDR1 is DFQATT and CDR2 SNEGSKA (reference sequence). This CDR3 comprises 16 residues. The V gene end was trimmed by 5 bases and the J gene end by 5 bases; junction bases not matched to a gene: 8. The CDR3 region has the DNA TGCAGTGCTCAAGCCGGGACTAGCGGGAGGGCTGAGACCCAGTACTTC. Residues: CSAQAGTSGRAETQYF.

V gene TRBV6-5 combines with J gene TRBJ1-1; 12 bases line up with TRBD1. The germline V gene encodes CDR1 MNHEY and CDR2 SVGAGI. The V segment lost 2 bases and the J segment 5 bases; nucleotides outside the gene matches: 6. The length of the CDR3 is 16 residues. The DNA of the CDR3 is TGTGCCAGCAGTTACCCCGGGACAGGGGGCCGTACTGAAGCTTTCTTT. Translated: CASSYPGTGGRTEAFF.

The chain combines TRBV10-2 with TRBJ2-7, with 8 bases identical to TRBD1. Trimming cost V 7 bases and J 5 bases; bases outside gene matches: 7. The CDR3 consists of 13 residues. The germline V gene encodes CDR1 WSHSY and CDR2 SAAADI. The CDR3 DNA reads TGCGCCAGCACGTTGACAGGGGAACACGAGCAGTACTTC. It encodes CASTLTGEHEQYF.

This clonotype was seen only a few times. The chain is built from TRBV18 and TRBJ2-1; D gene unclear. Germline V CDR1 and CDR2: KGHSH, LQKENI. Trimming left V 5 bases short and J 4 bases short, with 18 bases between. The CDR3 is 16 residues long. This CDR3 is CASSANSPAPYNEQFF. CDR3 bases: TGTGCCAGCTCAGCCAACTCCCCAGCGCCTTACAATGAGCAGTTCTTC.

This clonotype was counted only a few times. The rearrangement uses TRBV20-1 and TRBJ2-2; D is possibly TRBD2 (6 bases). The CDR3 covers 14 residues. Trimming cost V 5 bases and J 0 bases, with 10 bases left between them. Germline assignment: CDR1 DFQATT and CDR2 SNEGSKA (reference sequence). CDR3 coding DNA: TGCAGTGCTCGCCGGGACTCGAACACCGGGGAGCTGTTTTTT. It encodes CSARRDSNTGELFF.

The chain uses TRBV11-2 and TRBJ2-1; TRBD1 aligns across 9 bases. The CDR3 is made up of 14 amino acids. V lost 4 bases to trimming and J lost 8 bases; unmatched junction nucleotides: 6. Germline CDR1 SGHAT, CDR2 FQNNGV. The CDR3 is CASSWTGAGDEQFF. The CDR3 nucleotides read TGTGCCAGCAGCTGGACAGGGGCAGGGGATGAGCAGTTCTTC.

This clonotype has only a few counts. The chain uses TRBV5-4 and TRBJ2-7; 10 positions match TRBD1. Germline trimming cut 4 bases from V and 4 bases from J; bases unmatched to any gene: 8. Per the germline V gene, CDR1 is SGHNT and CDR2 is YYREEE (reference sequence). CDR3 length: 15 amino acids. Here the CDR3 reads CASSPTGQGRYEQYF. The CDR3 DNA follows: TGTGCCAGCAGCCCCACGGGACAGGGGCGATACGAGCAGTACTTC.

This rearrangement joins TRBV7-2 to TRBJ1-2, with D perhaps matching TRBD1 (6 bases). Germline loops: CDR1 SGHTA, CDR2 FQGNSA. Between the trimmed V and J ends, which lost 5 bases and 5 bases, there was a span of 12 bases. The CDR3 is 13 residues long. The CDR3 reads CASSHGQLYGYTF. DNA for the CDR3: TGTGCCAGCAGCCATGGACAGCTATATGGCTACACCTTC.

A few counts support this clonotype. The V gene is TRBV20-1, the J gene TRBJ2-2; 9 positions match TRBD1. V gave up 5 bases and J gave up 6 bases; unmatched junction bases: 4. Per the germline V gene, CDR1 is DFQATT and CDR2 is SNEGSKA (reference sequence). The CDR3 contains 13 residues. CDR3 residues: CSARGTGSGELFF. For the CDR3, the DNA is TGCAGTGCTCGAGGGACAGGGTCCGGGGAGCTGTTTTTT.

Written as DNA, the CDR3 is TGTGCCAGCAGTGACACGACAGGGAACGAGCAGTTCTTC. Amino acids: CASSDTTGNEQFF. The chain recombines TRBV25-1 with TRBJ2-1, with 7 bases fitting TRBD1. Germline-derived CDR1 and CDR2 are MGHDK and SYGVNS. The CDR3 length is 13 residues. The junction had 6 bases not matched to a gene; V was cut back by 3 bases and J by 10 bases.